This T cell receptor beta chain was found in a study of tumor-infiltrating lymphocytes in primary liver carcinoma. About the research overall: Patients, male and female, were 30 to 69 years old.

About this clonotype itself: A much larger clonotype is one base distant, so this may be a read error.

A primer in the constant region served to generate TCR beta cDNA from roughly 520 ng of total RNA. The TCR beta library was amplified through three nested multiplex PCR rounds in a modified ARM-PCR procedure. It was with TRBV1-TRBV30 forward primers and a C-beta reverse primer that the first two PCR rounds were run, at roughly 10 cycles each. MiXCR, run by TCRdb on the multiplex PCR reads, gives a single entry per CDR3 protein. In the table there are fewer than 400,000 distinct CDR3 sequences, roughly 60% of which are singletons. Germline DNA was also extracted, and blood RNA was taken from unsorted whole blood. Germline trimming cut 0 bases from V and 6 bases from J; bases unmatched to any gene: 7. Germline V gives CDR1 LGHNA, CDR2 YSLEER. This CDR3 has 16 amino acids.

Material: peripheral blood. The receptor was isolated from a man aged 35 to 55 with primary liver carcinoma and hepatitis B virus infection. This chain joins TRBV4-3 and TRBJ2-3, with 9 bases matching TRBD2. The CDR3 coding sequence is TGCGCCAGCAGCCAAGATCAGGCGGGAGGGTCTGATACGCAGTATTTT. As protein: CASSQDQAGGSDTQYF.